This T cell receptor (beta chain) was found in a study of tumor-infiltrating lymphocytes in primary liver carcinoma. Study-level information: The patient group consisted of men and women aged 30 to 69 years. Yields of productive TCRbeta reads ranged from roughly 3.5 to 8 million per sample and were similar across tissue types. Broader study findings: The study found a significantly higher top-250-clone fraction in tumors than in blood (p = 0.039).

TCR beta cDNA came from about 0.45 ug total RNA, primed with a constant-region primer. A slightly modified ARM-PCR protocol with three nested multiplex PCR rounds produced these TCR beta libraries. A single record per CDR3 protein comes from TCRdb applying MiXCR to the multiplex PCR reads. The sample includes roughly 120,000 distinct CDR3 sequences, around 64% of them seen just once. Notes on this clonotype: Its target is unknown. At one end, the junction sequence differs from germline, possibly due to a read error.

The tissue used was unsorted bulk material of about 17-33 mg. RNA and DNA were co-extracted from it with the AllPrep DNA/RNA mini kit. Viable tumor cells exceeded 90% in all tumor samples. The TCR originated in a woman aged 55 to 70 with primary liver carcinoma and hepatitis B virus infection. The sequencing input was liver tumor tissue from sampling region 3. Subset given: tumor region T3, left-lateral pole.

CDR3 loop: CASGQGRGSNIGELFF. The CDR3 DNA reads as TGTGCTAGCGGCCAGGGGAGGGGATCGAACATCGGGGAGCTGTTTTTT. V usage is TRBV12-3 or TRBV12-4 and J usage is TRBJ2-2, with a weak D call TRBD2 (7 bases). This CDR3 is built from 16 residues.